These T cell receptor beta chains were read from a single sample in a study of technical replicates of blood from several donors. Sequencing used immunoSEQ multiplex PCR; TCRdb keeps in-frame clones, though not all of them. The top ten hold 4.8% of the sample, which has around 74,000 clones, 80% to 90% seen once. Specimen: PBMCs. Receptor source: a human donor in good health. Some clones in this sample may be carry-over from other donors' samples. Both conserved end residues are part of each CDR3. A D gene is named only where the DNA matches it firmly. Only part of the rows carry a size: once, few, many, or a class if the clone is expanded.

J gene | V gene | D gene | clone size | CDR3 protein | CDR3 DNA
TRBJ2-7 | TRBV10-3 | TRBD2 | - | CAISESAGGSYEQYF | TGTGCCATCAGTGAGTCGGCGGGGGGGTCCTACGAGCAGTACTTC
TRBJ1-1 | TRBV5-1 | - | once | CASSPGFTEAFF | TGCGCCAGCAGCCCCGGTTTCACTGAAGCTTTCTTT
TRBJ2-3 | TRBV7-8 | - | - | CASSLNGGGVTDTQYF | TGTGCCAGCAGCTTAAACGGCGGGGGCGTCACAGATACGCAGTATTTT
TRBJ1-2 | TRBV5-6 | - | - | CASSLPAGNYGYTF | TGTGCCAGCAGCTTGCCGGCAGGAAACTATGGCTACACCTTC
TRBJ2-7 | TRBV7-3 | TRBD1 | - | CASSFRQGAGEQYF | TGTGCCAGCAGCTTTAGACAGGGGGCGGGGGAGCAGTACTTC
TRBJ2-7 | TRBV7-2 | TRBD2 | - | CASSRGTSGFTYEQYF | TGTGCCAGCAGCCGCGGGACTAGCGGGTTCACCTACGAGCAGTACTTC
TRBJ2-7 | TRBV5-1 | TRBD1 | once | CASSADRGAYEQYF | TGCGCCAGCAGCGCCGACAGGGGGGCCTACGAGCAGTACTTC
TRBJ1-1 | TRBV6-5 | TRBD1 | - | CASRVLRGPEGEAFF | TGTGCCAGCAGAGTTCTCAGGGGGCCGGAGGGTGAAGCTTTCTTT
TRBJ2-2 | TRBV6-1 | - | - | CASSEVATTGELFF | TGTGCCAGCAGTGAGGTAGCGACCACCGGGGAGCTGTTTTTT
TRBJ2-5 | TRBV9 | - | - | CASSPRPGEPETQYF | TGTGCCAGCAGCCCGAGACCGGGAGAACCAGAGACCCAGTACTTC
TRBJ2-1 | TRBV7-6 | TRBD1 | - | CASSLAPRSGTGDFRSYNEQFF | TGTGCCAGCAGCTTAGCGCCGAGATCGGGGACAGGGGACTTTAGATCCTACAATGAGCAGTTCTTC
TRBJ1-1 | TRBV11-3 | TRBD1 | once | CASSLGTGENTEAFF | TGTGCCAGCAGCCTTGGGACAGGGGAGAACACTGAAGCTTTCTTT
TRBJ1-5 | TRBV4-3 | - | - | CASSQGAGNQPQHF | TGCGCCAGCAGCCAAGGAGCGGGAAATCAGCCCCAGCATTTT
TRBJ2-2 | TRBV5-5 | TRBD1 | few | CASSPGTGGFGELFF | TGTGCCAGCAGCCCCGGGACAGGGGGCTTCGGGGAGCTGTTTTTT
TRBJ2-7 | TRBV6-5 | TRBD2 | - | CASSPGTSGSYEQYF | TGTGCCAGCAGCCCCGGGACTAGCGGTTCCTACGAGCAGTACTTC
TRBJ2-5 | TRBV7-8 | - | - | CASSSQAVETQYF | TGTGCCAGCAGCTCCCAAGCGGTGGAGACCCAGTACTTC
TRBJ1-1 | TRBV21-1 | - | - | CASSKATGAEAFF | TGTGCCAGCAGCAAAGCTACGGGGGCTGAAGCTTTCTTT
TRBJ1-2 | TRBV5-6 | - | - | CASSLVGNPGDYGYTF | TGTGCCAGCAGCTTGGTCGGGAATCCCGGGGACTATGGCTACACCTTC
TRBJ1-4 | TRBV29-1 | TRBD1 | - | CSVKKGQNNEKLFF | TGCAGCGTAAAAAAGGGACAGAATAATGAAAAACTGTTTTTT
TRBJ1-2 | TRBV7-2 | - | - | CASSLLGPAYGYTF | TGTGCCAGCAGCTTATTGGGCCCGGCCTATGGCTACACCTTC
TRBJ2-1 | TRBV6-6 | - | - | CASNRGYEQFF | TGTGCCAGCAATAGGGGGTATGAGCAGTTCTTC
TRBJ1-5 | TRBV10-3 | TRBD1 | few | CATSHPDRNNQPQHF | TGTGCCACAAGCCATCCGGACAGGAACAATCAGCCCCAGCATTTT
TRBJ2-1 | TRBV9 | - | - | CASSVGTINNEQFF | TGTGCCAGCAGCGTAGGGACTATTAACAATGAGCAGTTCTTC